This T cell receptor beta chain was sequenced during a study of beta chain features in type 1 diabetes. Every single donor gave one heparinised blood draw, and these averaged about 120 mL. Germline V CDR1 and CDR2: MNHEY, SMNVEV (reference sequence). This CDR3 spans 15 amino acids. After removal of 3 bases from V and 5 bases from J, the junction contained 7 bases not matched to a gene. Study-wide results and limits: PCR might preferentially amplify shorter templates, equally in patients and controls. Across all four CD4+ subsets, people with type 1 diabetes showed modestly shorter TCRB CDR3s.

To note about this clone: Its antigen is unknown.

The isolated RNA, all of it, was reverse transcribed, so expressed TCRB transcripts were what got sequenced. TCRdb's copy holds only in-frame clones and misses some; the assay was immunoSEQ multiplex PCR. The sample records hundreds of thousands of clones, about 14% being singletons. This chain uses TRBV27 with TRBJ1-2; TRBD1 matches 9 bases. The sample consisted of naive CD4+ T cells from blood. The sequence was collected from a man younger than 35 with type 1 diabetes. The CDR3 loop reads CASSFLWDREYGYTF. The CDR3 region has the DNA TGTGCCAGCAGTTTCCTTTGGGACAGGGAGTATGGCTACACCTTC.